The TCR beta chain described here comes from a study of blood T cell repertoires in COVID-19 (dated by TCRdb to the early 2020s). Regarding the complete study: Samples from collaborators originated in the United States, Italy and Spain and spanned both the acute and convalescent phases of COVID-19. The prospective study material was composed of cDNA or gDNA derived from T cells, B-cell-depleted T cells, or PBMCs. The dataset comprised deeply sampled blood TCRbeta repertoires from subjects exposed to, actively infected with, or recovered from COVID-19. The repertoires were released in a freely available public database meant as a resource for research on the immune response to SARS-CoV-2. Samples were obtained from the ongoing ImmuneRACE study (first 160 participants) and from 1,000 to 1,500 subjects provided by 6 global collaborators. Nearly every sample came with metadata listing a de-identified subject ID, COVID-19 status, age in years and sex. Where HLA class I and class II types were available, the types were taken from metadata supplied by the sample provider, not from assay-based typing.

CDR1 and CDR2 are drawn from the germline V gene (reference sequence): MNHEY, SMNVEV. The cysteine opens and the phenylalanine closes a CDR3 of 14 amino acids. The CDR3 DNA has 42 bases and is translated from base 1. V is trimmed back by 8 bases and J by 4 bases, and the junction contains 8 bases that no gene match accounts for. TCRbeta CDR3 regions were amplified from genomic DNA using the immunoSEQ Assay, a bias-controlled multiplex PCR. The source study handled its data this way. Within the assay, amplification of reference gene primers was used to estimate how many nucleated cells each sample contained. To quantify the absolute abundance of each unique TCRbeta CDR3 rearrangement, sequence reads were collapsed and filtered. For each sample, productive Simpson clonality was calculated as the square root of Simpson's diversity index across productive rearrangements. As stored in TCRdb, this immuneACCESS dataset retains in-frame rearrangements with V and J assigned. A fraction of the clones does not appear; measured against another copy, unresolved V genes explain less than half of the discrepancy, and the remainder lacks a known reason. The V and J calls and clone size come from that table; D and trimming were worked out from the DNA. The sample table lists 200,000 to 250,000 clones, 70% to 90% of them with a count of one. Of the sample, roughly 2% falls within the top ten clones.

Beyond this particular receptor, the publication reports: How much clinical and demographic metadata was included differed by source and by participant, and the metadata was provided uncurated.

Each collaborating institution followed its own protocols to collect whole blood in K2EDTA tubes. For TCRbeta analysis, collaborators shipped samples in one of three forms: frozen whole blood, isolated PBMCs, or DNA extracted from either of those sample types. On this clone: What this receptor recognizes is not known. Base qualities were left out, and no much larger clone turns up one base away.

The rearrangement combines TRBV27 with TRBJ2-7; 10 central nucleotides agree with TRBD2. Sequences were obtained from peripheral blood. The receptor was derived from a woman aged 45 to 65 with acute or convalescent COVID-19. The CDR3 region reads CASGWTSGIYEQYF. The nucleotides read TGTGCCAGCGGATGGACTAGCGGAATTTACGAGCAGTACTTC.